This T cell receptor beta chain was captured in a study of control samples from healthy donors and cancer patients. The sample holds one count of this clone. Sequencing was performed with immunoSEQ multiplex PCR; in TCRdb, only in-frame clones are kept and a portion is missing. The sample contains over 150,000 clones, around nine tenths of which appear only once. V lost 1 base and J 4 bases, leaving 4 bases between the germline ends. The CDR3 contains 11 residues. Germline V gives CDR1 DFQATT, CDR2 SNEGSKA (reference sequence). The sequencing input was blood. The receptor was derived from a man younger than 40 in good health. The V call is TRBV20-1, the J call TRBJ1-2; no firm D call. The DNA for the CDR3 is TGCAGTGCTAGAGTACCCTATGGCTACACCTTC. Its protein is CSARVPYGYTF.